The sequence of this TCR beta chain was determined in a study of OX40 agonist ivuxolimab in advanced cancers. Whole-study findings and limits: The antigen specificity of the peripheral T cells (those that were expanded) was not determined. CD8+ T cells (on average) carried more expanded clones than CD4+ T cells. At 0.1 to 3.0 mg/kg and by week 6, clonal expansion occurred in CD4+ and CD8+ blood T cells.

This clone was seen just once. Its antigen is not known. Profiling relied on immunoSEQ multiplex PCR, and the TCRdb table lists in-frame clones only, not all of them. Of tens of thousands of clones listed, 70% to 90% were seen once; the top ten hold more than 4.5%. The V and J ends lost 4 bases and 8 bases respectively, with 15 bases between them. Germline lookup yields CDR1 SGHKS and CDR2 YYEKEE (reference sequence). The CDR3 runs to 14 residues. The source of this sequence is an adult with an advanced solid tumor such as melanoma, head and neck, liver or kidney cancer. The input for sequencing was CD4+ or CD8+ T cells sorted from blood, taken in a trial of the OX40 agonist ivuxolimab. The chain joins TRBV5-5 to TRBJ1-4, with D possibly matching TRBD1 (6 bases). The chain's CDR3 is CASSQGTSGEKLFF. The DNA of the CDR3 is TGTGCCAGCAGCCAGGGGACCTCTGGGGAAAAACTGTTTTTT.